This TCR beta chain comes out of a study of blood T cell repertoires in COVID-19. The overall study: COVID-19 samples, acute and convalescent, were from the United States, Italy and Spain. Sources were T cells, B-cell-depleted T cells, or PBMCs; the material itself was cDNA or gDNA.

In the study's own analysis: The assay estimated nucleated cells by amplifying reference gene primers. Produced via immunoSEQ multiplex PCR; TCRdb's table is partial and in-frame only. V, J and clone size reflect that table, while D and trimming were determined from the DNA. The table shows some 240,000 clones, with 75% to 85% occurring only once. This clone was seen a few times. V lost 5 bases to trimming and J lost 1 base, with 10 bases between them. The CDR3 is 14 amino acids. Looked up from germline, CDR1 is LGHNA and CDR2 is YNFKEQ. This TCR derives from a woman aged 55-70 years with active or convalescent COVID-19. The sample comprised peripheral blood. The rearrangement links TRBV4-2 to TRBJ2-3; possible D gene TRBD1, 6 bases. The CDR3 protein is CASSTGQGTDTQYF. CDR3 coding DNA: TGTGCCAGCAGCACGGGACAAGGCACAGATACGCAGTATTTT.